This T cell receptor (beta chain) appears in the sequencing data of a study of shared clonotypes between healthy human individuals (dated by TCRdb to about 2020). General notes on the study: Two women and a few men aged 18 to 49 years were included in the cohort. Blood TCR repertoires of about five healthy adults were deeply sequenced to estimate repertoire size and the extent of clonotype sharing between individuals. Libraries were prepared and TCR repertoires were sequenced by different laboratories using diverse techniques, in order to increase sequencing depth and limit assay-specific biases. Per donor, leukapheresis produced somewhere between about 0.85 and 10 billion PBMCs. For each donor, CD4 naive and CD4 memory were each run on three plates, CD8 naive on two plates, and CD8 memory on one plate.

From a lookup of the germline V gene, CDR1 and CDR2 are SGHTA and FQGNSA. The CDR3 contains 13 residues, cysteine and phenylalanine counted. Only CDR3 DNA remains: 39 bases, in frame from the first base. V loses 1 base of germline sequence and J loses 3 bases, and the interval between the two ends is 7 bases. A remark on this clone: Its antigen is unknown. Qualities for individual bases were not recorded, and no much larger clone is one base off.

Using the deep immunoSEQ assay, TCR CDR3 regions were amplified from genomic DNA by multiplex PCR. Extracted genomic DNA from each cell subset was spread evenly across all wells of several immunoSEQ 96-well plates, with each plate serving as a replicate. For sorted subsets, each replicate PCR was loaded with roughly 0.2 ug genomic DNA, equivalent to about 30,000 T cell genomes. Purified libraries were quantified with a Qubit 3.0 fluorometer, sized on a Bioanalyzer 2100, and re-quantified with the KAPA Library Quantification kit. Each immunoSEQ 96-well plate was sequenced on its own single-read 150-cycle Illumina NextSeq 550 flow cell. As for the authors' bioinformatics: The immunoSEQ output contained only junctional sequences without quality scores, so filtering could not match that applied to full-length reads. Sequences were annotated with PyIR, a Python wrapper for IgBLAST v1.9, using IMGT germline references to assign V/J genes and CDR3. Reads were filtered out if the reads had weak V/J assignments (E-value above 1e-6), no CDR3, stop codons, out-of-frame junctions, or ambiguous translated residues. V3J clonotypes were defined by identical inferred V gene, J gene, and CDR3 amino acid sequence. To compute the percentage overlap between repertoires, the number of shared unique clonotypes was divided by the size of the smaller repertoire. Three approaches were used to assess repertoire richness: RTK rarefaction, the Chao1 estimator, and Recon v2.1 estimates of unobserved clonotypes. Generation probabilities for all TCRbeta clonotypes obtained by the gDNA method from several donors were computed using OLGA. Held by TCRdb, this immuneACCESS table contains in-frame sequences only and omits some clones. Under half of the omission traces to an unresolved V gene where checked; the cause of the rest is unknown. V and J calls and clone size are given by that table; D and trimming were obtained from the DNA. This sample lists around 550,000 clones; around 95% were detected once. The ten largest clones represent about 0.11% of the sample.

Overall results and qualifications from the work: Rarefaction of sorted-subset datasets indicated incomplete sequencing despite the large sequencing depth. When a handful of donors were compared, the shared fraction of clonotypes was about 5% for naive CD4, more than 3% for naive CD8, roughly 2.5% for memory CD4, and roughly 0.4% for memory CD8. Sampling was restricted to blood, and TCR repertoires in tissues likely differ from the TCR repertoires found in blood. Compared with non-shared clonotypes, the clonotypes found in all four sorted-subset donors had higher generation probabilities. Because the study included a small number of donors, the genetic and exposure-history diversity represented was limited. Larger estimated clonotype richness was generally found for naive subsets than for memory subsets. Pairwise subsampling indicated that sequencing depth was expected to affect the degree of clonotype sharing among donors.

CD8 naive samples consisted of CD45RO-negative cells that were positively selected for CCR7, yielding a CD45RA+CCR7+ population without TemRA cells. The donors were healthy, HIV-negative adults with no recently reported acute infections or vaccinations. Only Caucasian adults living in Nashville, Tennessee, USA were represented among the donors. After blood collection by leukapheresis, PBMCs were isolated using Ficoll-Histopaque density gradient centrifugation and then cryopreserved in the vapor phase of liquid nitrogen. Analytical flow cytometry was used to check the purity and quantity of every magnetically sorted T cell population. Each sorted fraction had its genomic DNA isolated and then quantified by UV absorbance on a Nanodrop 2000c.

The sequenced sample consisted of naive CD8+ T cells sorted from blood. Interpreted using the paper, the cell subset or site label stands for: CD45RA+CCR7+. The origin of this receptor is a woman in her 30s in good health. The chain was built from TRBV7-2 and TRBJ2-7; confidence is insufficient to name the D gene. The CDR3 has the sequence CASSLGTVYEQYF. The bases read TGTGCCAGCAGCTTAGGAACAGTCTACGAGCAGTACTTC. The CDR3 plus the reference TRBV7-2 and TRBJ2-7 genes for the other parts give the full variable domain: GAGVSQSPSNKVTEKGKDVELRCDPISGHTALYWYRQSLGQGLEFLIYFQGNSAPDKSGLPSDRFSAERTGGSVSTLTIQRTQQEDSAVYLCASSLGTVYEQYFGPGTRLTVT.